Listed below are T cell receptor beta chains from one sample, sequenced in a study of blood T cell repertoires in COVID-19. Libraries were prepared by immunoSEQ multiplex PCR; TCRdb keeps only in-frame clonotypes and omits some of them. The sample lists about 280,000 clones; over 75% were seen once. Input material: peripheral blood. These receptors all stem from a man aged 18 to 35 with active or convalescent COVID-19. CDR3s leave out the opening cysteine and the closing phenylalanine or tryptophan. Fields, in order: D gene, J gene, V gene, CDR3 protein. A D gene is named only where the DNA matches it firmly.

- TRBJ2-2 TRBV2 ASSGLLNTGELF
TRBD1 TRBJ2-1 TRBV27 ASTRQGKNEQF
TRBD2 TRBJ2-7 TRBV3-1/TRBV3-2 ASSPRTSGEDSYEQY
- TRBJ1-2 TRBV5-1 ASSLVGTDYGYT
- TRBJ1-1 TRBV18 ASSPPGRAATEAF
TRBD1 TRBJ1-1 TRBV5-1 ASSLGTGSMNTEAF
TRBD2 TRBJ2-7 TRBV18 ASSATGASGLYEQY
- TRBJ2-5 TRBV29-1 SVGDTVGETQY
- TRBJ1-2 TRBV13 ASSLGATGANYGYT
TRBD1 TRBJ1-4 TRBV9 ASSPRTGPGEKLF
- TRBJ2-3 TRBV14 ASSLLGTDTQY
TRBD1 TRBJ1-1 TRBV3-1/TRBV3-2 ASSQDWSPGGAF
TRBD1 TRBJ1-2 TRBV7-9 ASSSRDRGYGYT
- TRBJ1-1 TRBV5-4 ASSLGQQTEAF
- TRBJ1-4 TRBV2 ASSIPGLNEKLF
TRBD1 TRBJ2-7 TRBV19 ASSFRDSESSYEQY
TRBD1 TRBJ1-1 TRBV18 ASSPYFRLDRDFEAF
- TRBJ1-1 TRBV7-9 ASSLAEGYETEAF